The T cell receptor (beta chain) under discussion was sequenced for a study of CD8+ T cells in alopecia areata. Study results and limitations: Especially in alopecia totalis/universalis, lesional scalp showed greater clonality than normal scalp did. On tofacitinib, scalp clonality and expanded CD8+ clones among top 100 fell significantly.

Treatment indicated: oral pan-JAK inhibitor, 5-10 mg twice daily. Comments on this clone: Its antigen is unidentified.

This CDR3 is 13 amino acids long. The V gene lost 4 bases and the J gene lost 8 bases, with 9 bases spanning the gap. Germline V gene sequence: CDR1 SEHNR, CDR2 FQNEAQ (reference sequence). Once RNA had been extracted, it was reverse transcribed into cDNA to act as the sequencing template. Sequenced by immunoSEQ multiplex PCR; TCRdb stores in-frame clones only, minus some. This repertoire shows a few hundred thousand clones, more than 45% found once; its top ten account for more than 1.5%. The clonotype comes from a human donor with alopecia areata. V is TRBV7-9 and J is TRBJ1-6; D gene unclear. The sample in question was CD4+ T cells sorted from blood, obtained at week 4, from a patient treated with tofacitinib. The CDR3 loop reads CASSSRRDSPLHF. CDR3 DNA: TGTGCCAGCAGCTCTCGGAGGGATTCACCCCTCCACTTT.